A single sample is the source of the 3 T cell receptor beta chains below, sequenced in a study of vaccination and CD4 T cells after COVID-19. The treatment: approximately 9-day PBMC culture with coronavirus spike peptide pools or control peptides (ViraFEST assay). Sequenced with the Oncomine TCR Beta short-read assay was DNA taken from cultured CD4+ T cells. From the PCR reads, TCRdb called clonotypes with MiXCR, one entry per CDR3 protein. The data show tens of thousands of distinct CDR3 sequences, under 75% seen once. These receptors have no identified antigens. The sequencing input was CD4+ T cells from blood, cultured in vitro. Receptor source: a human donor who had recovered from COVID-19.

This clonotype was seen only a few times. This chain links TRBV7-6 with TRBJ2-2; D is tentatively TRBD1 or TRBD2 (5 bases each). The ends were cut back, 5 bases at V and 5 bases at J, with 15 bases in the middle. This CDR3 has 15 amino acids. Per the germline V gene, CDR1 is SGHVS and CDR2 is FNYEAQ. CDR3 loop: CASSPGTSWTGELFF. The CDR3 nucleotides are TGTGCCAGCAGCCCCGGGACCAGCTGGACCGGGGAGCTGTTTTTT.

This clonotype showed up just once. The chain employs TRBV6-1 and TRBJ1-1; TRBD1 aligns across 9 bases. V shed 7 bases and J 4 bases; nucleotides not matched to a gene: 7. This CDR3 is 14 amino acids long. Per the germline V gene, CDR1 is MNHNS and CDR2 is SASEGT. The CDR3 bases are TGTGCCAGCAAAAAAGGGGGACAGGGCACTGAAGCTTTCTTT. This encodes CASKKGGQGTEAFF.

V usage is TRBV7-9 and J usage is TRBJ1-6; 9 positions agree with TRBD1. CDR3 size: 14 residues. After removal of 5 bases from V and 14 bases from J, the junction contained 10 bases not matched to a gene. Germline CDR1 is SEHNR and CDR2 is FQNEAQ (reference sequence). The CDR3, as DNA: TGTGCCAGCAGCACGGGACAGGGCTCGGTGGCCCTCCACTTT. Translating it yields CASSTGQGSVALHF.